This TCR beta chain was sequenced for a study of blood T cell repertoires in COVID-19. Participants reported their clinical history, and cohort assignment relied on those reports. In Cohort 3, a recovered donor had either two negative PCRs, clearance, or symptom resolution. This clone was detected only a few times. The method was immunoSEQ multiplex PCR; TCRdb's version includes in-frame clones alone and lacks a portion of them. Of 380,000 or so clones listed, 80% to 90% are singletons. The germline V gene encodes CDR1 LNHDA and CDR2 SQIVND (reference sequence). Trimming pared 3 bases from V and 4 bases from J, leaving 12 bases between. This CDR3 region has 14 residues.

Sample: PBMCs or T cells enriched from blood (not recorded which). The gene calls are TRBV19 and TRBJ1-2; D might be TRBD1 (5 bases). This receptor was taken from a man aged 25-45 years who had recovered from COVID-19. The DNA of the CDR3 is TGTGCCAGTAGTATGAGCGGGGCGATCTATGGCTACACCTTC. As protein: CASSMSGAIYGYTF.